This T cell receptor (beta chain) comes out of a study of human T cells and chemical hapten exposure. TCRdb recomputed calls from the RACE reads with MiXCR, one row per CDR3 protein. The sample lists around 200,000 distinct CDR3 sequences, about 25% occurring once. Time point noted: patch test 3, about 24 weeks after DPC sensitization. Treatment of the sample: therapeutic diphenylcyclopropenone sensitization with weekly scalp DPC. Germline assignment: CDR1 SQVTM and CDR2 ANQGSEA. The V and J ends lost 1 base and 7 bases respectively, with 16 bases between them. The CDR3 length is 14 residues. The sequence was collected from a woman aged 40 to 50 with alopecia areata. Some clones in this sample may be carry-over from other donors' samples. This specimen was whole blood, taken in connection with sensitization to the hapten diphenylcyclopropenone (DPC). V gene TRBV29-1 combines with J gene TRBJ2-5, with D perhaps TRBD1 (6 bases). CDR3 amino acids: CSVEVGRGSGTQYF. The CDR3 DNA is TGCAGCGTTGAAGTGGGCAGGGGCAGCGGGACCCAGTACTTC.